These T cell receptor beta chains were read from a single sample in a study of blood T cell repertoires in COVID-19. Here immunoSEQ multiplex PCR was the method, and the copy in TCRdb shows in-frame clones only, minus some. The sample lists some 160,000 clones, over 75% seen once, with approximately 7% in the top ten. Sequenced sample: peripheral blood. Receptor source: a man aged 65-85 years with active or convalescent COVID-19. Each CDR3 is given with its conserved first and last residue. D genes are given only for firm matches. Clone size is not always given. Where it is, it says once, few, many or a class for expanded clones.

d_call,j_call,v_call,clone_size,cdr3_nt,cdr3_aa
-,TRBJ1-5,TRBV30,few,TGTGCCTGGAGTGTTCAGGAGGGAGTAAGTCCCCAGCATTTT,CAWSVQEGVSPQHF
TRBD2,TRBJ2-3,TRBV2,-,TGTGCCTCAAGCGGGGTGTTGACAGATACGCAGTATTTT,CASSGVLTDTQYF
-,TRBJ1-5,TRBV30,few,TGTGCCTGGAGCCACAAAGGGAGACAGCCCCAGCATTTT,CAWSHKGRQPQHF
-,TRBJ1-1,TRBV3-1/TRBV3-2,-,TGTGCCAGCAGCCAAGAAGCGGCCGGTGAAGCTTTCTTT,CASSQEAAGEAFF
TRBD2,TRBJ2-1,TRBV9,-,TGTGCCAGCAGCGTAGGTGGCGGGGGGGCGAATGAGCAGTTCTTC,CASSVGGGGANEQFF
TRBD1,TRBJ1-2,TRBV11-2,-,TGTGCCAGCAGCGCCCCTCGACAGGGTATCTATGGCTACACCTTC,CASSAPRQGIYGYTF
TRBD1,TRBJ1-5,TRBV6-1,few,TGTGCCAGCAGTGAAGCCCCAGGGGGCGCGGGTCAGCCCCAGCATTTT,CASSEAPGGAGQPQHF
TRBD1,TRBJ2-6,TRBV5-4,-,TGTGCCAGCAGCCTTGACAGGGTCGGGGCCAACGTCCTGACTTTC,CASSLDRVGANVLTF
TRBD2,TRBJ2-1,TRBV11-3,-,TGTGCCAGCAGCCCCGGGGGAGCGGGAGAGTCATATGAGCAGTTCTTC,CASSPGGAGESYEQFF
-,TRBJ2-1,TRBV4-1,-,TGCGCCAGCAGCCAAGGAAAAGCGGTCAGCTCCTACAATGAGCAGTTCTTC,CASSQGKAVSSYNEQFF
-,TRBJ1-2,TRBV29-1,-,TGCAGCGTGGCTCCCCTACAGGGAACCCACTATGGCTACACCTTC,CSVAPLQGTHYGYTF
-,TRBJ1-3,TRBV19,-,TGTGCCACCCTAGCGGGGCCTGGAAACACCATATATTTT,CATLAGPGNTIYF
-,TRBJ1-1,TRBV7-9,-,TGTGCCAGCCGCCCAGGCATGAACACTGAAGCTTTCTTT,CASRPGMNTEAFF
-,TRBJ1-2,TRBV6-1,-,TGTGCCAGCAGTGAAGGACGGGTCTCGAAGGGCTACACCTTC,CASSEGRVSKGYTF
-,TRBJ1-2,TRBV6-5,-,TGTGCCAGCACGGCCCAGGGTCTTTACAGCGGCTACACCTTC,CASTAQGLYSGYTF
TRBD1,TRBJ2-5,TRBV4-3,few,TGCGCCAGCAGCCAAGATTGGGACAGGGGGGCCCAGTACTTC,CASSQDWDRGAQYF
-,TRBJ1-2,TRBV30,-,TGTGCCTGGACGCGACAGGTTAACTATGGCTACACCTTC,CAWTRQVNYGYTF
TRBD1,TRBJ2-3,TRBV5-1,-,TGCGCCAGCAGCTTGGGGACAGGGAACACAGATACGCAGTATTTT,CASSLGTGNTDTQYF